This T cell receptor beta chain comes out of a study of Graves' ophthalmopathy and Graves' hyperthyroidism. The hyperthyroidism patients, aged 18 to 65, had been newly diagnosed, with under 2 months' duration. Germline loops: CDR1 SGHTA, CDR2 FQGNSA. V lost 3 bases and J lost 0, with 6 bases in between. The CDR3 has 15 amino acids. The authors amplified TCR beta CDR3 regions, and they did so from RNA transcripts for repertoire sequencing. Investigators did first-round RT-PCR with HTBI primers, then second-round multiplex PCR. TCRdb fed the multiplex PCR reads into MiXCR, producing one record per CDR3 protein. The profile shows some 1.1 million distinct CDR3 sequences, about 35% of them singletons.

This TCR was recovered from an adult man with Graves' hyperthyroidism. The V and J genes are TRBV7-2 and TRBJ1-6; D is ambiguous. Source material: peripheral blood or thyroid tissue (not recorded which). This CDR3 is CASSLEHSYNSPLHF. The CDR3 DNA reads as TGTGCCAGCAGCTTGGAACACTCCTATAATTCACCCCTCCACTTT. The full variable domain, rest sourced from reference TRBV7-2 and TRBJ1-6, is GAGVSQSPSNKVTEKGKDVELRCDPISGHTALYWYRQSLGQGLEFLIYFQGNSAPDKSGLPSDRFSAERTGGSVSTLTIQRTQQEDSAVYLCASSLEHSYNSPLHFGNGTRLTVT.